This T cell receptor beta chain was identified in a study of blood T cell repertoires in COVID-19. Study at large: The United States, Italy and Spain were the sources of the acute and convalescent COVID-19 samples.

As handled by the study authors: Nucleated cell number was recorded as an estimate derived from reference gene primer amplification. The data were produced by immunoSEQ multiplex PCR, yet TCRdb's version contains in-frame clones alone and is incomplete. V and J calls plus clone size are reproduced from that table; the DNA served to infer D and trimming. The sample carries 200,000 to 250,000 clones, around 90% recorded once. Assignments of participants to cohorts depended upon their own reported clinical history. Shortly before study entry, within 2 weeks, exposed participants had met a COVID-19 case. This clone was seen only once. The CDR3 extends over 17 amino acids. Germline loops: CDR1 MNHEY, CDR2 SMNVEV (reference sequence). V trimming: 5 bases; J trimming: 2 bases; junction bases outside the gene matches: 14.

The sample consisted of PBMCs or T cells enriched from blood (not recorded which). This chain uses TRBV27 with TRBJ1-1; the match to TRBD1 covers 7 bases. The receptor's source is a woman aged 30 to 39 who had been exposed to COVID-19. CDR3 bases: TGTGCCAGCAGTCTCCTGGCTGCAGGGGGTAGAAACACTGAAGCTTTCTTT. This encodes CASSLLAAGGRNTEAFF.